This is a list of T cell receptor beta chains from one sample in a study of shared clonotypes between healthy human individuals. Profiling relied on immunoSEQ multiplex PCR, and the TCRdb table lists in-frame clones only, not all of them. The sample holds 2 million to 2.5 million clones, 90% to 96% seen once. The sequencing sample was made of naive CD4+ T cells sorted from blood. These receptors all stem from a man aged 18 to 30 in good health. Each CDR3 is given with its conserved first and last residue. The order of the fields is J gene, D gene, V gene, clone size, CDR3 DNA, CDR3 protein. A D gene is named only where the DNA matches it firmly. Rows give clone size only sometimes, using once, few, many, or a class for an expanded clone.

>TRBJ2-5|-|TRBV29-1|-
TGCAGCGTAGTCGGTTCTTCGGAGACCCAGTACTTC
CSVVGSSETQYF
>TRBJ1-5|TRBD1|TRBV5-1|-
TGCGCCAGCAGCCCAATAGGACAGGATAGCAATCAGCCCCAGCATTTT
CASSPIGQDSNQPQHF
>TRBJ2-3|-|TRBV6-1|-
TGTGCCAGCCGGGACAAAAACACAGATACGCAGTATTTT
CASRDKNTDTQYF
>TRBJ1-2|TRBD1|TRBV5-4|-
TGTGCCAGCAGCTTGGGGGACAGGGTGGTTAGTGGCTACACCTTC
CASSLGDRVVSGYTF
>TRBJ2-1|TRBD2|TRBV18|-
TGTGCCAGCTCACCGGGACTACCCTACAATGAGCAGTTCTTC
CASSPGLPYNEQFF
>TRBJ1-5|-|TRBV2|-
TGTGCCAGCAGTGAAGAAATTGGGAGCAATCAGCCCCAGCATTTT
CASSEEIGSNQPQHF
>TRBJ2-5|-|TRBV5-6|-
TGTGCCAGCAGCTCCCCGACAGCTTCAGGAGAGACCCAGTACTTC
CASSSPTASGETQYF
>TRBJ2-5|TRBD2|TRBV7-7|-
TGTGCTAGCAGCCCGGGACTAAACCAAGAGACCCAGTACTTC
CASSPGLNQETQYF
>TRBJ2-5|TRBD2|TRBV5-4|once
TGTGCCAGCAGCTCGGGACTAGCGGGGACAAAGACCCAGTACTTC
CASSSGLAGTKTQYF
>TRBJ2-5|-|TRBV4-2|-
TGTGCCAGCAGCCTCGCGGTGGGGGCAGGCCAAGAGACCCAGTACTTC
CASSLAVGAGQETQYF
>TRBJ2-2|-|TRBV10-3|-
TGTGCCATCAGTGAGTCTCGGGCAGCCGCGAACACCGGGGAGCTGTTTTTT
CAISESRAAANTGELFF
>TRBJ1-6|-|TRBV7-9|-
TGTGCCAGCAGGTACGTGCCTATCCCGGGGAATTCACCCCTCCACTTT
CASRYVPIPGNSPLHF
>TRBJ1-4|TRBD1|TRBV5-4|-
TGTGCCAGCAGCCCTGGGACAGGGGGCGAAAAACTGTTTTTT
CASSPGTGGEKLFF
>TRBJ2-7|-|TRBV2|-
TGTGCCAGCAGTCTACGGGCGTCGTACGAGCAGTACTTC
CASSLRASYEQYF
>TRBJ2-3|-|TRBV18|-
TGTGCCAGCTCACCCTCACTTGGTTCGGGTACGCAGTATTTT
CASSPSLGSGTQYF
>TRBJ2-3|TRBD2|TRBV7-9|-
TGTGCCAGCAGCTTAAGCGGGAATACAGATACGCAGTATTTT
CASSLSGNTDTQYF
>TRBJ2-1|-|TRBV7-2|-
TGTGCCAGCAGCCCCCCCCGAGGTGAGGGGCGCAATGAGCAGTTCTTC
CASSPPRGEGRNEQFF
>TRBJ2-5|-|TRBV5-6|-
TGTGCCAGCAGCTTGGGAGGAGTAGAGACCCAGTACTTC
CASSLGGVETQYF
>TRBJ2-1|-|TRBV12-1|-
TGTGCCCTCCTTACAGGGAAAAATTACAATGAGCAGTTCTTC
CALLTGKNYNEQFF
>TRBJ2-5|TRBD2|TRBV19|-
TGTGCCAGTAGTATAGCGGGGGGACAAGAGACCCAGTACTTC
CASSIAGGQETQYF
>TRBJ2-3|TRBD2|TRBV5-5|-
TGTGCCAGCAGCTTGGTTAATACGGGAGGACCTACCACAGATACGCAGTATTTT
CASSLVNTGGPTTDTQYF
>TRBJ2-3|TRBD2|TRBV7-2|-
TGTGCCAGCAGCTTCCCCTGGGCTAGCGGGGGCCCCACAGATACGCAGTATTTT
CASSFPWASGGPTDTQYF
>TRBJ1-1|-|TRBV2|-
TGTGCCAGCAGTTTACGGATGTGGACTGAAGCTTTCTTT
CASSLRMWTEAFF
>TRBJ1-6|-|TRBV30|-
TGTGCCTGGAGTGTACCGGGGTGGGGACCCCGAAGTAGTTCACCCCTCCACTTT
CAWSVPGWGPRSSSPLHF
>TRBJ1-1|TRBD1|TRBV30|-
TGTGCCTGGAGGGGGAAAACAGGGGAGAGCACTGAAGCTTTCTTT
CAWRGKTGESTEAFF
>TRBJ2-3|-|TRBV6-1|-
TGTGCCAGCATGGGTAGTATGCCCCCAGATACGCAGTATTTT
CASMGSMPPDTQYF
>TRBJ1-1|-|TRBV9|-
TGTGCCAGCAGCGTAGAGCCGGAGAACACTGAAGCTTTCTTT
CASSVEPENTEAFF
>TRBJ2-7|-|TRBV5-1|-
TGCGCCAGCAGCTTGGGACAGCCCACGCGCGAGCAGTACTTC
CASSLGQPTREQYF
>TRBJ1-3|-|TRBV6-1|-
TGTGCCAGCAGTGAAGGAAAGGGCGGAATCTCTGGAAACACCATATATTTT
CASSEGKGGISGNTIYF
>TRBJ1-4|TRBD1|TRBV5-1|-
TGCGCCAGCAGCTTGGCCACGGGACAGGGTAATGAAAAACTGTTTTTT
CASSLATGQGNEKLFF
>TRBJ2-5|-|TRBV9|-
TGTGCCAGCAGCGCACACCAACAAGAGACCCAGTACTTC
CASSAHQQETQYF
>TRBJ1-4|-|TRBV10-3|-
TGTGCCATCAGTTCCCCAGGGGAGGCAGCTAATGAAAAACTGTTTTTT
CAISSPGEAANEKLFF
>TRBJ2-7|TRBD1|TRBV11-2|-
TGTGCCAGCAGCTCGACAGGGGGTATACCCGGCGAGCAGTACTTC
CASSSTGGIPGEQYF
>TRBJ2-5|TRBD1|TRBV6-5|once
TGTGCCAGCAGTTACGGGACAGGGGGTGGGGAGACCCAGTACTTC
CASSYGTGGGETQYF
>TRBJ1-4|TRBD1|TRBV4-2|-
TGTGCCAGCAGCCAAGAAATCTCCGGGACAGATGGTGAAAAACTGTTTTTT
CASSQEISGTDGEKLFF
>TRBJ2-7|-|TRBV6-1|once
TGTGCCAGCAGCGAGCCCGAGACATACGAGCAGTACTTC
CASSEPETYEQYF
>TRBJ2-3|-|TRBV7-2|-
TGTGCCAGCAGAGGACAGATTAGCACAGATACGCAGTATTTT
CASRGQISTDTQYF
>TRBJ2-5|TRBD1|TRBV30|-
TGTGCCTGGAGTGTTGGAACAGGGGTCCAAGAGACCCAGTACTTC
CAWSVGTGVQETQYF
>TRBJ1-3|TRBD1|TRBV6-6|-
TGTGCCAGCAGTTACTCGGACAGGGGAGGCAACACCATATATTTT
CASSYSDRGGNTIYF
>TRBJ2-3|-|TRBV28|-
TGTGCCAGCAGTTTGGACTCCGGCACGCAGTATTTT
CASSLDSGTQYF
>TRBJ1-3|-|TRBV30|-
TGTGCCTGGAGATCGGGCTCTGGAAACACCATATATTTT
CAWRSGSGNTIYF
>TRBJ1-2|-|TRBV30|few
TGTGCCTGGAGTGTGCGGGGTGTCTATGGCTACACCTTC
CAWSVRGVYGYTF
>TRBJ1-5|TRBD1|TRBV10-2|-
TGCGCCAGCAGTGAGGGACAGGCAAACTCTCAGCCCCAGCATTTT
CASSEGQANSQPQHF
>TRBJ2-2|TRBD1|TRBV10-3|-
TGTGCCATCAGTCGACAGGGGGCAGACACCGGGGAGCTGTTTTTT
CAISRQGADTGELFF
>TRBJ1-6|TRBD1|TRBV25-1|-
TGTGCCAGCGTAGGACAGGGGGGATCACCCCTCCACTTT
CASVGQGGSPLHF
>TRBJ1-5|-|TRBV19|-
TGTGCCAGTAGTATCGGGGGCAGTGATAGCAATCAGCCCCAGCATTTT
CASSIGGSDSNQPQHF
>TRBJ1-2|TRBD1|TRBV18|-
TGTGCCAGCTCACGAAGACAGGGGGAACAGGAAGGCTACACCTTC
CASSRRQGEQEGYTF
>TRBJ1-6|-|TRBV7-3|-
TGTGCCAGCAGCCCATCGGGAAATTCACCCCTCCACTTT
CASSPSGNSPLHF
>TRBJ1-6|-|TRBV6-5|-
TGTGCCAGCAGTCGTACAACGGGGACTAACTCACCCCTCCACTTT
CASSRTTGTNSPLHF
>TRBJ2-7|-|TRBV4-1|-
TGCGCCAGCAGCCAGGGCGCGGGGCCCTCCTACGAGCAGTACTTC
CASSQGAGPSYEQYF
>TRBJ2-3|TRBD2|TRBV6-5|once
TGTGCCAGCAGCCCCCCCAGCGGGGGGGCGGATACGCAGTATTTT
CASSPPSGGADTQYF
>TRBJ2-2|-|TRBV7-3|-
TGTGCCAGCAGCTTAACAGGGGACACCGGGGAGCTGTTTTTT
CASSLTGDTGELFF
>TRBJ1-5|-|TRBV30|-
TGTGCCTGGACGATCGGGGGGGCGAATCAGCCCCAGCATTTT
CAWTIGGANQPQHF
>TRBJ2-3|-|TRBV7-9|-
TGTGCCAGCAGCTTTGATTCAGGGCAGACAGATACGCAGTATTTT
CASSFDSGQTDTQYF